This T cell receptor beta chain was sequenced in a study of blood T cells in healthy people across ages. Findings and limits, study-wide: Researchers deemed the diversity estimates from one million T cells underestimates.

Germline values: CDR1 SQVTM, CDR2 ANQGSEA. V lost 7 bases and J lost 0, with 10 bases in between. The CDR3 totals 13 residues. Every sample had a minimum of 6.5 million PBMCs isolated. Comment on this clonotype: What it binds is unknown.

Together with a sample-barcoded 5' primer, a J-beta primer mix was included in a second PCR lasting about 6 to 11 cycles. In TCRdb, the 5' RACE reads were re-called with MiXCR into one record per CDR3 protein. The table has some 690,000 distinct CDR3 sequences, over 20% seen once. Sequencing was done on a sample of blood. This chain links TRBV29-1 with TRBJ2-1; D is unresolved. This TCR derives from a man between 65 and 85 years old in good health. CDR3 bases: TGCAGCGCCCTTCCTAGCTCCTACAATGAGCAGTTCTTC. Amino acids: CSALPSSYNEQFF.